These 21 T cell receptor beta chains were sequenced from one sample in a study of blood T cells in healthy people across ages. Then a second PCR, running roughly 7 to 11 cycles, was carried out with a sample-barcoded 5' primer and a J-beta primer mix. TCRdb ran MiXCR on the 5' RACE reads and lists one entry per CDR3 protein. The sample includes some 710,000 distinct CDR3 sequences, about a fifth of them seen just once. The sequenced sample was blood. The source of these receptors is a man aged 65 to 79 in good health.

The chain combines TRBV3-1 with TRBJ2-1, with 11 bases that match TRBD2. Germline assignment: CDR1 LGHDT and CDR2 YNNKEL (reference sequence). The CDR3 runs to 15 residues. With V trimmed by 4 bases and J by 5 bases, 4 bases remained unmatched. The CDR3: CASSRPSGRHNEQFF. CDR3 coding DNA: TGTGCCAGCAGCCGACCTAGCGGGAGGCACAATGAGCAGTTCTTC.

J is TRBJ1-5 and V is TRBV12-3 or TRBV12-4; perhaps TRBD1 as D (5 bases). This CDR3 contains 13 residues. V lost 3 bases and J 7 bases, leaving 10 bases between the germline ends. In DNA form, the CDR3 reads TGTGCCAGCAGTTTGGGGGTGTGGCAGCCCCAGCATTTT. It is translated as CASSLGVWQPQHF.

This clonotype showed up just once. The genes are TRBV4-1 and TRBJ1-4; a possible D gene is TRBD1 (5 bases). CDR3 length: 15 residues. The V end lost 1 base, the J end lost 4 bases, and 10 bases lay between the germline ends. Germline values: CDR1 MGHRA, CDR2 YSYEKL. This CDR3 reads CASSQGGVLNEKLFF. The CDR3 DNA is TGCGCCAGCAGCCAAGGGGGGGTCCTTAATGAAAAACTGTTTTTT.

The chain carries TRBV28 and TRBJ1-2; maybe TRBD1 (5 bases). CDR1 is MDHEN, CDR2 SYDVKM, per germline. V was clipped by 4 bases and J by 10 bases, with 16 bases between them. The CDR3 sequence is 13 residues long. DNA of the CDR3: TGTGCCAGCAGTTCCCGTTGGGGCTGGAACTACACCTTC. Encoded protein: CASSSRWGWNYTF.

This clonotype was seen many times. This sequence joins TRBV3-1 and TRBJ1-4; D gene ambiguous. CDR3 length: 12 residues. V dropped 0 bases and J dropped 10 bases, with 6 bases sitting between them. Germline CDR1 and CDR2: LGHDT and YNNKEL (reference sequence). This chain's CDR3 is CASSQEWRKLFF. The CDR3 DNA follows: TGTGCCAGCAGCCAAGAATGGAGAAAACTGTTTTTT. The whole variable domain, filled in from reference TRBV3-1 and TRBJ1-4, reads DTAVSQTPKYLVTQMGNDKSIKCEQNLGHDTMYWYKQDSKKFLKIMFSYNNKELIINETVPNRFSPKSPDKAHLNLHINSLELGDSAVYFCASSQEWRKLFFGSGTQLSVL.

This clonotype was observed many times. The DNA for the CDR3 is TGCAGTGCTATTCCAGGGGTTGGGACTGAAGCTTTCTTT. Residues: CSAIPGVGTEAFF. The chain combines TRBV20-1 with TRBJ1-1, with D possibly being TRBD1 (6 bases). The CDR3 is 13 residues long. The V end was cut by 4 bases, the J end by 5 bases, with 14 bases between. Germline-derived CDR1 and CDR2 are DFQATT and SNEGSKA (reference sequence).

This clonotype has only a few counts. This rearrangement joins TRBV6-5 to TRBJ2-1; 7 nucleotides match TRBD1. Germline CDR1 reads MNHEY; CDR2 reads SVGAGI. The CDR3 contains 15 residues. V shed 0 bases and J 5 bases; nucleotides not matched to a gene: 4. This CDR3 reads CASSYSRGGHNEQFF. CDR3 coding DNA: TGTGCCAGCAGTTACTCGCGAGGGGGCCACAATGAGCAGTTCTTC.

This clonotype was recorded at least ten times. The chain recombines TRBV6-2 or TRBV6-3 with TRBJ2-3, with TRBD2 identical over 9 bases. This CDR3 has 15 residues. Trimming cost V 7 bases and J 4 bases; bases outside gene matches: 9. Germline CDR1 is MNHEY and CDR2 is SVGEGT. The CDR3 region is CASILSGRTSDTQYF. CDR3 nucleotides: TGTGCCAGCATCCTTAGCGGGAGAACCTCAGATACGCAGTATTTT.

The rearrangement joins TRBV25-1 to TRBJ1-1, with D maybe TRBD1 (6 bases). Trimming stripped 3 bases from V and 2 bases from J, with 13 bases between. This CDR3 is built from 15 residues. Germline loops: CDR1 MGHDK, CDR2 SYGVNS. The CDR3 here is CASSDRTVPNTEAFF. The CDR3, as DNA: TGTGCCAGCAGTGACCGGACAGTACCAAACACTGAAGCTTTCTTT. The variable domain in full, with the rest retrieved from reference TRBV25-1 and TRBJ1-1, is EADIYQTPRYLVIGTGKKITLECSQTMGHDKMYWYQQDPGMELHLIHYSYGVNSTEKGDLSSESTVSRIRTEHFPLTLESARPSHTSQYLCASSDRTVPNTEAFFGQGTRLTVV.

This chain joins TRBV14 and TRBJ1-2; the D is unclear. Germline CDR1 reads SGHDN; CDR2 reads FVKESK. V was shortened by 0 bases and J by 6 bases, with 8 bases between the two germline ends. CDR3 size: 13 residues. The CDR3 is CASSQEMMHGYTF. As DNA, the CDR3 is TGTGCCAGCAGCCAAGAGATGATGCATGGCTACACCTTC.

There are a few counts of this clonotype. This sequence joins TRBV20-1 and TRBJ1-2; D remains unclear. V lost 0 bases and J lost 2, with 13 bases in between. CDR1 is DFQATT and CDR2 is SNEGSKA in the germline V gene (reference sequence). The CDR3 is 15 amino acids. CDR3 region: CSARDLGTENYGYTF. Here the CDR3 DNA reads TGCAGTGCTAGAGACCTGGGAACAGAAAACTATGGCTACACCTTC.

This chain uses TRBV30 with TRBJ2-1; 13 bases are shared with TRBD2. V was clipped by 7 bases and J by 5 bases; unmatched bases: 14. The germline gives CDR1 GTSNPN, CDR2 SVGIG (reference sequence). The CDR3 loop spans 17 amino acids. The CDR3 loop is CAYDMGWTSGRNNEQFF. The CDR3 coding sequence is TGTGCCTATGACATGGGTTGGACTAGCGGGAGAAACAATGAGCAGTTCTTC.

The CDR3 loop reads CASSQAGTSNEQFF. CDR3 sequence (DNA): TGTGCCAGCAGCCAGGCCGGGACTAGCAATGAGCAGTTCTTC. The chain is built from TRBV5-4 and TRBJ2-1; 8 positions agree with TRBD2. The CDR3 totals 14 residues. J lost 6 bases, V lost 4 bases, and 6 bases had no gene match. Germline V CDR1 and CDR2: SGHNT, YYREEE (reference sequence).

The sample holds many counts of this clonotype. The chain recombines TRBV27 with TRBJ2-1; 9 positions agree with TRBD2. Looked up from germline, CDR1 is MNHEY and CDR2 is SMNVEV (reference sequence). CDR3 length: 15 residues. The V gene end was trimmed by 5 bases and the J gene end by 2 bases; junction bases not matched to a gene: 4. The CDR3 DNA reads as TGTGCCAGCAGTCCAGGACTAGCGCCCTACAATGAGCAGTTCTTC. The encoded protein is CASSPGLAPYNEQFF.

The V call is TRBV9, the J call TRBJ2-3; D is perhaps TRBD1 or TRBD2 (5 bases each). The germline V gene encodes CDR1 SGDLS and CDR2 YYNGEE. CDR3 length: 14 amino acids. V was clipped by 6 bases and J by 6 bases, with 17 bases between them. DNA of the CDR3: TGTGCCAGCAACCTAGCAGGGCGTTCCGATACGCAGTATTTT. This gives the protein CASNLAGRSDTQYF.

This clonotype was found a few times. This rearrangement joins TRBV20-1 to TRBJ2-1; tentatively, D is TRBD1 (6 bases). From germline, CDR1 is DFQATT and CDR2 SNEGSKA (reference sequence). The CDR3 has 15 amino acids. Trimming shortened V by 2 bases and J by 4 bases, and 15 bases separated the two germline ends. This CDR3 is CSARTWGRGYNEQFF. CDR3 DNA: TGCAGTGCTAGAACTTGGGGGCGCGGGTACAATGAGCAGTTCTTC.

This clonotype turned up a few times. This chain connects TRBV25-1 to TRBJ2-2; 7 bases align to TRBD2. CDR1 MGHDK and CDR2 SYGVNS come from the germline V gene. The trim removed 4 bases at V and 4 bases at J, leaving 6 bases unmatched. There are 15 residues in the CDR3. CDR3 amino acids: CASSGAGEVTGELFF. In DNA form, the CDR3 reads TGTGCCAGCAGTGGCGCGGGAGAGGTCACCGGGGAGCTGTTTTTT.

This clonotype came up once. The chain couples TRBV12-3 or TRBV12-4 to TRBJ1-6, with D hard to call. The germline V and J ends were trimmed by 5 bases and 3 bases, with 11 bases remaining between them. The CDR3 totals 15 residues. CDR3 bases: TGTGCCAGCAGTCCCACCGGGATCTATAATTCACCCCTCCACTTT. Translating gives CASSPTGIYNSPLHF.

The J gene is TRBJ2-5, the V gene TRBV5-5; 7 nucleotides align to TRBD2. The end of the DNA fits TRBJ2-7 better, so the J call may be wrong. CDR3 length equals 12 residues. Germline V gives CDR1 SGHKS, CDR2 YYEKEE (reference sequence). The CDR3 DNA is TGTGCCAGCAGCTCTACTAGCGTCGAGCAGTACTTC. As protein: CASSSTSVEQYF.

Comment on this clonotype: Being one base from a much bigger clone, this may be a read error. This sequence joins TRBV28 and TRBJ1-5; no clear D gene. CDR1 MDHEN and CDR2 SYDVKM come from the germline V gene. Trimming left V 3 bases short and J 4 bases short, with 4 bases between. The CDR3 consists of 12 residues. CDR3 amino acids: CASSFVNQPQHF. CDR3 sequence (DNA): TGTGCCAGCAGTTTCGTGAATCAGCCCCAGCATTTT.

This clonotype was counted a few times. The chain employs TRBV20-1 and TRBJ2-5; no firm D call. From germline, CDR1 is DFQATT and CDR2 SNEGSKA (reference sequence). With 7 bases removed from V and 2 bases from J, the gap between germline ends came to 17 bases. The CDR3 has 14 residues. CDR3 nucleotides: TGCAGTGAGCTCGGTGGAGCTGAACAAGAGACCCAGTACTTC. Amino acids: CSELGGAEQETQYF.